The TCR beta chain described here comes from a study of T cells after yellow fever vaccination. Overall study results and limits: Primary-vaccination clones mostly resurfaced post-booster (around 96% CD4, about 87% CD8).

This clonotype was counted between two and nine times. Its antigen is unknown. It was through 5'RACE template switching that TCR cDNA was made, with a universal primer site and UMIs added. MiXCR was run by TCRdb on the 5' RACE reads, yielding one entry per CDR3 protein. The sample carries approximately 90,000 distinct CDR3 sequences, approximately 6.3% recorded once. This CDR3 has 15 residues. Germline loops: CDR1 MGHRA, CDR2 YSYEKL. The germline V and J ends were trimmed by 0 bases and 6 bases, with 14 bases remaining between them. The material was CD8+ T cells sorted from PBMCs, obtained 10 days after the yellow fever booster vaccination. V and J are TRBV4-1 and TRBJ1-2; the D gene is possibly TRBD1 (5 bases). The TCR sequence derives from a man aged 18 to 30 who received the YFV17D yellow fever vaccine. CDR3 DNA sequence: TGCGCCAGCAGCCAAGATCAACCAGGGTTCCATGGCTACACCTTC. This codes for CASSQDQPGFHGYTF.